A single sample gave rise to the 6 T cell receptor beta chains below, sequenced in a study of low-dose radiotherapy and immunotherapy resistance in tumors. With TRAV- and TRBV-specific primers, first-strand cDNA was made, covering the alpha and beta chains. PCR amplification of the TCRs was performed with Phusion for 15 to 25 PCR cycles, and it relied on a constant-region primer together with a V-primer adapter. TCRdb reanalysed the reads using MiXCR and keeps one entry per CDR3 protein. The sample lists about 84,000 distinct CDR3 sequences, around a sixth seen once, with 1.4% to 1.5% in the top ten. Stated time point: after trial treatment. The sample's treatment: LDRT plus nivolumab, ipilimumab, low-dose cyclophosphamide and aspirin (RACIN trial). The sample in question was PBMCs, obtained after low-dose radiotherapy plus immunotherapy. The receptors originated from a male donor with prostate cancer.

With regard to this clonotype: The junction shows a germline mismatch at one end, possibly a read error. The gene calls are TRBV5-1 and TRBJ2-1; 10 bases fit TRBD2. The CDR3 has 16 amino acids. Germline V lookup: CDR1 SGHRS, CDR2 YFSETQ. The CDR3 loop is CASGLMTLAGLNEQFF. In nucleotides, the CDR3 is TGTGCCAGCGGCTTAATGACACTAGCGGGACTCAATGAGCAGTTCTTC.

The J gene is TRBJ2-3, the V gene TRBV29-1, with TRBD1 identical over 7 bases. CDR1 and CDR2 from the germline V gene are SQVTM and ANQGSEA. The CDR3 extends over 13 amino acids. Unmatched junction bases numbered 8, after V lost 6 bases and J lost 5 bases. CDR3 sequence (DNA): TGCAGCGTCGGTAGGGGGCAGGGAGATACGCAGTATTTT. The encoded protein is CSVGRGQGDTQYF.

This clonotype was recorded a few times. This chain links TRBV28 with TRBJ2-1; TRBD2 aligns across 8 bases. The junction had 4 bases not matched to a gene; V was cut back by 7 bases and J by 2 bases. The CDR3 has 14 residues. In germline, CDR1 is MDHEN, CDR2 SYDVKM. The CDR3 region is CASTPGGAYNEQFF. CDR3 nucleotide sequence: TGTGCCAGCACACCGGGGGGGGCCTACAATGAGCAGTTCTTC.

This clonotype has ten or more counts. The chain carries TRBV7-2 and TRBJ2-3; D is perhaps TRBD1 (5 bases). CDR3 length equals 15 residues. Germline V gene data show CDR1 as SGHTA and CDR2 as FQGNSA. With 3 bases removed from V and 1 base from J, the gap between germline ends came to 11 bases. CDR3 loop: CASSFPGLGTDTQYF. For the CDR3, the DNA is TGTGCCAGCAGCTTCCCAGGGCTAGGCACAGATACGCAGTATTTT.

The sample holds many counts of this clonotype. The gene calls are TRBV25-1 and TRBJ1-1; D is perhaps TRBD1 (5 bases). Trimming stripped 4 bases from V and 1 base from J, with 7 bases between. Germline-derived CDR1 and CDR2 are MGHDK and SYGVNS. The CDR3 is 13 amino acids. The CDR3 nucleotides read TGTGCCAGCAGTGCACAGGAGAACACTGAAGCTTTCTTT. Translation: CASSAQENTEAFF.

This clonotype has a count of ten or more. In nucleotides, the CDR3 is TGCGCCAGCAGCCGACTTCCCCTAGCGGGAGTATCTGAGCAGTACTTC. This sequence encodes CASSRLPLAGVSEQYF. The V and J genes are TRBV4-1 and TRBJ2-7; TRBD2 aligns across 10 bases. V shed 4 bases, J shed 7 bases, and the junction held 13 bases outside the gene matches. The CDR3 covers 16 residues. Germline V gene sequence: CDR1 MGHRA, CDR2 YSYEKL.